This section outlines one T cell receptor (beta chain) sequence together with its context. Its antigen is not identified. Data came from immunoSEQ multiplex PCR; TCRdb stores just in-frame clones and leaves some out. The repertoire has around 99,000 clones, over 80% of them found once; the top ten carry 5% to 7.5%. From germline, CDR1 is SGHRS and CDR2 YFSETQ. This CDR3 spans 14 amino acids. V shed 1 base and J shed 0 bases, with 8 bases lying between them. This sample stems from a study of T cell responses to AZD1222 COVID-19 vaccine. Study conclusions and caveats: At 160-218 and 743-854, vaccine-associated CD4 TCRs were dominant, and they spanned spike. There were mostly white British donors and more females than males, and clonal diversity was possibly underestimated. The number of AZD1222 recipients seropositive at baseline was only five to seven. Sampled repertoires all dated from after the peak T cell response.

The chain recombines TRBV5-1 with TRBJ2-7; no reliable D call. The clonotype was recovered from an adult who received the AZD1222 COVID-19 vaccine. Sequenced material: peripheral blood, taken 28 days after the second AZD1222 dose. CDR3 loop: CASSLSQFSYEQYF. CDR3 coding DNA: TGCGCCAGCAGCTTGAGCCAGTTCTCCTACGAGCAGTACTTC.